This TCR beta chain was sequenced in a study of T-cell reconstitution after alpha-beta-depleted transplantation in children. J was trimmed by 7 bases and V by 5 bases; bases with no gene match: 6. Germline CDR1 SGHAT, CDR2 FQNNGV. The CDR3 runs to 14 residues. Preparation of the TCRbeta library was carried out with unique molecular identifiers. TCRdb recomputed calls from the PCR reads with MiXCR, one row per CDR3 protein. The sample has hundreds of thousands of distinct CDR3 sequences, about 14% seen once. The gene calls are TRBV11-2 and TRBJ1-3; TRBD1 matches at 9 bases. This TCR was sampled from a human donor who donated a stem cell graft to a child with Fanconi anemia. Specimen: PBMCs, collected from the stem cell graft. CDR3 DNA: TGTGCCAGCAGCCCGGGGACAGGGTTGAACACCATATATTTT. Residues: CASSPGTGLNTIYF.